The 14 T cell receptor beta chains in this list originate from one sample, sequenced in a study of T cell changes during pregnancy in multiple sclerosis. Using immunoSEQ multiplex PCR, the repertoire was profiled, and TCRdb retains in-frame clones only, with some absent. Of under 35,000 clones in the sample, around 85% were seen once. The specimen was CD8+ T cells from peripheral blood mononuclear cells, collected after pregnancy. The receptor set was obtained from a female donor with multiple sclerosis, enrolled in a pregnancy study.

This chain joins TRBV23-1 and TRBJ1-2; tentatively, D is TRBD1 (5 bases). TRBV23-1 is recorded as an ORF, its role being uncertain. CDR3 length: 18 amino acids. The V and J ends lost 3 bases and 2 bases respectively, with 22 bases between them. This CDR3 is CASSQPTPGPRGNYGYTF. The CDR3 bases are TGCGCCAGCAGTCAGCCGACCCCCGGACCACGGGGGAACTATGGCTACACCTTC.

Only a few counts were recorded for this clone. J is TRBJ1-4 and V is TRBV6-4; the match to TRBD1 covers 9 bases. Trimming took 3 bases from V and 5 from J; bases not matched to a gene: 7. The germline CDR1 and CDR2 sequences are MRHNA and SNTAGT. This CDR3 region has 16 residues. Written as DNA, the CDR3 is TGTGCCAGCAGTGAAACGCCGGGACAGGGAAATGAAAAACTGTTTTTT. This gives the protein CASSETPGQGNEKLFF.

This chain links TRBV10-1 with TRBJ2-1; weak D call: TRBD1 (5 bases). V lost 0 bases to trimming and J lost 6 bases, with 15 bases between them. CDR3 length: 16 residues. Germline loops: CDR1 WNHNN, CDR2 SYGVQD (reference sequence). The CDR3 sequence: CASSESVWQGLNEQFF. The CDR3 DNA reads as TGCGCCAGCAGTGAGTCGGTTTGGCAGGGCCTCAATGAGCAGTTCTTC.

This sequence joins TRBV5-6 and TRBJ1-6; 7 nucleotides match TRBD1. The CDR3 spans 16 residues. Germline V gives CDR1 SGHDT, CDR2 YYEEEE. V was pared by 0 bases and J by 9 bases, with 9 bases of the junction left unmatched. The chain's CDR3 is CASSLGETGRSSPLHF. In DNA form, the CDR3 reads TGTGCCAGCAGCTTGGGGGAGACAGGGCGTAGTTCACCCCTCCACTTT.

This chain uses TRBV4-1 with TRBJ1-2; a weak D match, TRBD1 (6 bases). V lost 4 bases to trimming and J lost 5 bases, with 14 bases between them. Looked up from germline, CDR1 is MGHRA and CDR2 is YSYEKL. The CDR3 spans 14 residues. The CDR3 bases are TGCGCCAGCAGCCTGCCCGGGACACGTTATGGCTACACCTTC. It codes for CASSLPGTRYGYTF.

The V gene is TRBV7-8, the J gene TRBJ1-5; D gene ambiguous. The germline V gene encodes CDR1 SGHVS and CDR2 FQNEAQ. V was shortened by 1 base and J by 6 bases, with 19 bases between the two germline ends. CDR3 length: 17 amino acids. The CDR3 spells CASSLELAPLLGQPQHF. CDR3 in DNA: TGTGCCAGCAGCTTAGAGTTAGCGCCACTCCTGGGTCAGCCCCAGCATTTT.

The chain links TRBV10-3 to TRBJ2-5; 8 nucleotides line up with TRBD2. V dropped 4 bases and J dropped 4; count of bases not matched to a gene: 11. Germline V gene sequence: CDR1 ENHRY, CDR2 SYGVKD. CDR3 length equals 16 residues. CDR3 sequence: CAISGAHWTSPETQYF. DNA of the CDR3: TGTGCCATCAGTGGGGCCCATTGGACTAGCCCAGAGACCCAGTACTTC.

Here the CDR3 reads CASSWASSGTEAFF. The CDR3 DNA follows: TGTGCCAGCAGTTGGGCGAGTTCCGGCACTGAAGCTTTCTTT. The rearrangement joins TRBV6-5 to TRBJ1-1; D unclear. The CDR3 runs to 14 residues. Trimming took 4 bases from V and 4 from J, leaving 13 bases between them. CDR1 is MNHEY, CDR2 SVGAGI, per germline.

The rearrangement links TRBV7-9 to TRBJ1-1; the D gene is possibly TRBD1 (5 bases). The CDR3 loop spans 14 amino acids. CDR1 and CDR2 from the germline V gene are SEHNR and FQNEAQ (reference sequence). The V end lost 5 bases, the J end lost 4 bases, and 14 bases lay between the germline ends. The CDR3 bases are TGTGCCAGCAGCGCTCAGGGAACGGTCACTGAAGCTTTCTTT. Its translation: CASSAQGTVTEAFF.

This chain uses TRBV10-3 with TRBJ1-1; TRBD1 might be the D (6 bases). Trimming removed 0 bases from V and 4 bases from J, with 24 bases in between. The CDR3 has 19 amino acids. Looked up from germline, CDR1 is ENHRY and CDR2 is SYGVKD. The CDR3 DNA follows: TGTGCCATCAGTGAGTCGGGGACCCCAGGGGATGGGTTAGCCACTGAAGCTTTCTTT. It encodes CAISESGTPGDGLATEAFF.

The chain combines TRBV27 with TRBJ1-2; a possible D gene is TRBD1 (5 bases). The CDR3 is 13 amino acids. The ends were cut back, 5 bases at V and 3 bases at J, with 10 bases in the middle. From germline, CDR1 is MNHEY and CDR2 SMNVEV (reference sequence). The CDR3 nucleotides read TGTGCCAGCAGTGGTGACAGACACTATGGCTACACCTTC. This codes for CASSGDRHYGYTF.

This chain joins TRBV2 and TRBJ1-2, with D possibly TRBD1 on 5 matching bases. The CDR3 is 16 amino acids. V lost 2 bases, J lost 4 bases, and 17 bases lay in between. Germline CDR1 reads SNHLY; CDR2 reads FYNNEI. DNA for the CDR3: TGTGCCAGCAGTGAAATCCCCTATGACAGCACCTATGGCTACACCTTC. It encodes CASSEIPYDSTYGYTF.

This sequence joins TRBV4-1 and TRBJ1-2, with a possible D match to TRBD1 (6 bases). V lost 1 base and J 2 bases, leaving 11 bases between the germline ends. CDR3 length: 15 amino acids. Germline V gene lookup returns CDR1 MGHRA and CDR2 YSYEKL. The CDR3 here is CASSQGGGRNYGYTF. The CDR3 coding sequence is TGCGCCAGCAGCCAAGGCGGGGGGCGCAACTATGGCTACACCTTC.

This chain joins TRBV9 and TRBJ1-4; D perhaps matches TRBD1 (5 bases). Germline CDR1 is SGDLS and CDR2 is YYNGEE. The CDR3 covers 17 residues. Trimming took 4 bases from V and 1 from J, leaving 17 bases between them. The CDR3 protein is CASSPTGGGRTNEKLFF. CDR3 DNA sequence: TGTGCCAGCAGCCCTACGGGGGGTGGCAGAACTAATGAAAAACTGTTTTTT.